The rows below give T cell receptor beta chains drawn from one sample of a study of cytomegalovirus exposure and HLA in healthy donors. TCRdb keeps only in-frame clones here, not all; method: immunoSEQ multiplex PCR. The sample includes 110,000 to 150,000 clones, around 82% of them seen just once. Sequenced input: PBMCs. The source is a female donor in good health and CMV-seronegative. Both conserved end residues are part of each CDR3. The order of the fields is clone size, J gene, V gene, D gene, CDR3 DNA, CDR3 protein. A D gene is named only where the DNA matches it firmly. Where a row states a size, it is once, few, many or the class of an expanded clone; other rows omit it.

>few|TRBJ1-5|TRBV1|NA
TGCACCAGCAGCCCGAAGCCCGGGACAGGGGCCAAGCCCCAGCATTTT
CTSSPKPGTGAKPQHF
>NA|TRBJ1-5|TRBV6-1|TRBD1
TGTGCCAGCATCCTAGACAGGGCTCGCAATCAGCCCCAGCATTTT
CASILDRARNQPQHF
>NA|TRBJ1-5|TRBV6-1|TRBD1
TGTGCCAGCACGCGGGATGACAGGGATCGCCAGCCCCAGCATTTT
CASTRDDRDRQPQHF
>NA|TRBJ2-7|TRBV6-1|NA
TGTGCCAGCAGACCCCCAGAATACGAGCAGTACTTC
CASRPPEYEQYF
>NA|TRBJ1-1|TRBV4-1|NA
TGCGCCAGCAGCCAAGAGGTGAGCAGGGGTTGTGAAGCTTTCTTT
CASSQEVSRGCEAFF
>NA|TRBJ1-4|TRBV7-9|NA
TGTGCCAGCAGCTTAGCGCGGGCAGGGAGGAATGAAAAACTGTTTTTT
CASSLARAGRNEKLFF
>NA|TRBJ2-5|TRBV7-9|TRBD1
TGTGCCAGCAGCGCCTCAGGGGGCGAAGGGACCCAGTACTTC
CASSASGGEGTQYF
>NA|TRBJ2-1|TRBV4-1|TRBD2
TGCGCCAGCAGCCAAGAGAAGGTTACTAGCGGGCGGTCCTACAATGAGCAGTTCTTC
CASSQEKVTSGRSYNEQFF
>once|TRBJ1-4|TRBV27|NA
TGTGCCAGCAGTTTTACAGGTCTTAATGAAAAACTGTTTTTT
CASSFTGLNEKLFF
>NA|TRBJ2-1|TRBV5-1|TRBD2
TGCGCCAGCAGCGCCCGCGATAGCGGGAGGGCAACCTACAATGAGCAGTTCTTC
CASSARDSGRATYNEQFF
>few|TRBJ1-4|TRBV5-1|NA
TGCGCCAGCAGCTTGGACAGGGTCGATGAAAAACTGTTTTTT
CASSLDRVDEKLFF
>NA|TRBJ2-7|TRBV2|TRBD2
TGTGCCAGCTGCCCGGGGCGGGAGATGAGAGGCGAGCAGTACTTC
CASCPGREMRGEQYF
>NA|TRBJ1-1|TRBV9|NA
TGTGCCAGCAGCGTAGGATCGGACATACTAAACACTGAAGCTTTCTTT
CASSVGSDILNTEAFF
>NA|TRBJ2-1|TRBV5-4|TRBD1
TGTGCCAGCAGCCCCGGGACAGGGGACTACAATGAGCAGTTCTTC
CASSPGTGDYNEQFF
>NA|TRBJ2-1|TRBV2|NA
TGTGCCAGCAGCCGGGACAATTTCAATGAGCAGTTCTTC
CASSRDNFNEQFF
>NA|TRBJ1-2|TRBV30|TRBD1
TGTGCCTGGAGTGTACGGTGGGACAGGGGGCAAAATGGCTACACCTTC
CAWSVRWDRGQNGYTF
>NA|TRBJ2-5|TRBV5-1|NA
TGCGCCAGCAGCTTGGAGCCTAGGGAGACCCAGTACTTC
CASSLEPRETQYF
>few|TRBJ2-7|TRBV5-4|TRBD1
TGTGCCAGCAGCTCGACAGGGATCTACGAGCAGTACTTC
CASSSTGIYEQYF
>few|TRBJ1-1|TRBV27|NA
TGTGCCAGCAGTCCCTCCGGGGTTGGTATGAACACTGAAGCTTTCTTT
CASSPSGVGMNTEAFF
>NA|TRBJ1-5|TRBV7-8|NA
TGTGCCAGCAGCTTAAAAAGGGGGTATCAGCCCCAGCATTTT
CASSLKRGYQPQHF
>NA|TRBJ2-3|TRBV5-4|NA
TGTGCCAGCAGCTTGGGTCAGGCGGGGCGAGATACGCAGTATTTT
CASSLGQAGRDTQYF
>NA|TRBJ2-3|TRBV6-6|TRBD2
TGTGCCAGCAGTTACTCAGCGGGGGGCACAGATACGCAGTATTTT
CASSYSAGGTDTQYF
>NA|TRBJ1-5|TRBV5-1|NA
TGCGCCAGCAGCCCGCGGGGGGGGGATAATCAGCCCCAGCATTTT
CASSPRGGDNQPQHF
>NA|TRBJ1-5|TRBV28|NA
TGTGCCAGCAGTTTACAAGGGGAAGGCAATCAGCCCCAGCATTTT
CASSLQGEGNQPQHF
>NA|TRBJ1-6|TRBV9|NA
TGTGCCAGCAGCGTAGGCCCCAGGGGCTCCTATAATTCACCCCTCCACTTT
CASSVGPRGSYNSPLHF
>NA|TRBJ1-2|TRBV6-6|TRBD1
TGTGCCAGCATGACAGGGTTCGTGGGTTATGGCTACACCTTC
CASMTGFVGYGYTF
>few|TRBJ2-7|TRBV28|TRBD1
TGTGCCAGCAGTGGACAGGGGCCCTACGAGCAGTACTTC
CASSGQGPYEQYF
>NA|TRBJ1-1|TRBV11-1|TRBD1
TGTGCCAGCAGCTCGCGGACAGGGTATCGGACTGAAGCTTTCTTT
CASSSRTGYRTEAFF
>NA|TRBJ2-1|TRBV5-1|NA
TGCGCCAGCAGCTTGGTAGGGAGGCCCTCCTACAATGAGCAGTTCTTC
CASSLVGRPSYNEQFF
>NA|TRBJ1-5|TRBV30|NA
TGTGCCTGGAGTGCGGGGGATCAGCCCCAGCATTTT
CAWSAGDQPQHF
>few|TRBJ2-2|TRBV9|TRBD2
TGTGCCAGCAGCTCAGGGCGCCGGACTAGCGGTGGGACCGGGGAGCTGTTTTTT
CASSSGRRTSGGTGELFF
>NA|TRBJ2-2|TRBV4-1|TRBD2
TGCGCCAGCAGCCAGGGAGGGAAGTCCGGGGAGCTGTTTTTT
CASSQGGKSGELFF
>NA|TRBJ1-5|TRBV7-2|NA
TGTGCCAGCAGCCGAGTAGGCGGGTACAATCAGCCCCAGCATTTT
CASSRVGGYNQPQHF
>NA|TRBJ1-6|TRBV11-2|NA
TGTGCCAGCAGCTCGCACGGTAATTCACCCCTCCACTTT
CASSSHGNSPLHF
>NA|TRBJ1-1|TRBV19|NA
TGTGCCAGTAGCAACGGGGGGAACACTGAAGCTTTCTTT
CASSNGGNTEAFF
>few|TRBJ2-7|TRBV15|NA
TGTGCCACCAGCAGACTGGGCATCTCCTACGAGCAGTACTTC
CATSRLGISYEQYF
>NA|TRBJ1-2|TRBV20-1|TRBD1
TGCAGTGCACGGACAGGGGGTGGCTACACCTTC
CSARTGGGYTF
>NA|TRBJ2-1|TRBV25-1|NA
TGTGCCAGCAGTCCTCTGAGCGGGTGGGGCAGGGACCATGAGCAGTTCTTC
CASSPLSGWGRDHEQFF
>NA|TRBJ2-7|TRBV28|NA
TGTGCCAGCAGTTTGCCTATTCTAGCCTACATGACCTACGAGCAGTACTTC
CASSLPILAYMTYEQYF
>NA|TRBJ1-5|TRBV19|NA
TGTGCCAGTAATTTCCCGAATCAGCCCCAGCATTTT
CASNFPNQPQHF
>NA|TRBJ1-1|TRBV5-1|NA
TGCGCCAGCAGCCCGTTGTTTAGGCAGACTAGGATGGACACTGAAGCTTTCTTT
CASSPLFRQTRMDTEAFF
>NA|TRBJ2-7|TRBV5-1|NA
TGCGCCAGCAGCCCGGGGGACCTAGCCTACGAGCAGTACTTC
CASSPGDLAYEQYF
>NA|TRBJ2-1|TRBV9|TRBD2
TGTGCCAGCAGCGTAGCTAGCGGGAGGGTCAATGAGCAGTTCTTC
CASSVASGRVNEQFF
>NA|TRBJ1-1|TRBV7-2|TRBD1
TGTGCCAGCAGCCCCCTAAGACAGGGTGCTTTCTTT
CASSPLRQGAFF
>NA|TRBJ2-7|TRBV18|NA
TGTGCCAGCAGTAGGGACTTCTACGAGCAGTACTTC
CASSRDFYEQYF
>NA|TRBJ2-1|TRBV28|TRBD1
TGTGCCAGCAGCCCAGAGGGGGCGGTACGGGATGAGCAGTTCTTC
CASSPEGAVRDEQFF
>once|TRBJ1-2|TRBV9|NA
TGTGCCAGCAGCGGCCTTCGACCAGGGATGGATGGCTACACCTTC
CASSGLRPGMDGYTF
>NA|TRBJ2-7|TRBV28|NA
TGTGCCAGCAGTTTAGTAAGGCCTAGCACTTCCTCCTACGAGCAGTACTTC
CASSLVRPSTSSYEQYF
>NA|TRBJ1-2|TRBV15|NA
TGTGCCACCAGCTCTACGACAAGGGGCTATGGCTACACCTTC
CATSSTTRGYGYTF
>few|TRBJ2-3|TRBV5-4|TRBD2
TGTGCCAGCAGCAAGTCTAGCGGGGGGGCCGGGGGCACAGATACGCAGTATTTT
CASSKSSGGAGGTDTQYF
>NA|TRBJ2-5|TRBV5-1|NA
TGCGCCAGCAGCTTGTTGGCAGAACAGGCCCAGTACTTC
CASSLLAEQAQYF
>NA|TRBJ2-7|TRBV2|TRBD1
TGTGCCAGCAGGGACAGGGGATATAACGAGCAGTACTTC
CASRDRGYNEQYF